This T cell receptor beta chain was recorded in a study of early T cells in non-severe SARS-CoV-2 infection. In the study overall: Sequencing of unsorted whole blood was done on bulk RNA, leaving chains unpaired.

Study-level points and caveats: Matches to VDJdb favored anti-spike CD8 responses and missed private and CD4 specificities.

The TCR library protocol attached unique molecular identifiers to the individual cDNA molecules. One entry per CDR3 protein results from TCRdb running MiXCR on the 5' RACE reads. Among tens of thousands of distinct CDR3 sequences listed, roughly an eighth were seen once. Trimming stripped 0 bases from V and 0 bases from J, with 11 bases between. CDR1 and CDR2 (germline): MNHEY, SVGEGT. The CDR3 loop spans 16 amino acids. This clonotype was seen at least ten times. The antigen is unknown. Specimen: whole blood. V and J are TRBV6-2 or TRBV6-3 and TRBJ1-1; D is unresolved. This clonotype originated in an adult who was a healthcare worker with PCR-confirmed SARS-CoV-2 infection or an uninfected control (not recorded which). CDR3 protein: CASSYSNHRMNTEAFF. The CDR3 DNA reads as TGTGCCAGCAGTTACTCGAACCACAGAATGAACACTGAAGCTTTCTTT.